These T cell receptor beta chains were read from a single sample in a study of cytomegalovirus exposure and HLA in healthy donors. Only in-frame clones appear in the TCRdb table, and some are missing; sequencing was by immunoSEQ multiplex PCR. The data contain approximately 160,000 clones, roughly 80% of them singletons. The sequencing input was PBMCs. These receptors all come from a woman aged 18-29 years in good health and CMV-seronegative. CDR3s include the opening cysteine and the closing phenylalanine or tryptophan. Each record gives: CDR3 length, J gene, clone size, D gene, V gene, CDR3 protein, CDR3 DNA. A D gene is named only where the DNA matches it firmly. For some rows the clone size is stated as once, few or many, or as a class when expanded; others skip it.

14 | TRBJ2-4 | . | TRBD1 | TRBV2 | CASSNRGGKNIQYF | TGTGCCAGCAGTAACAGGGGTGGGAAAAACATTCAGTACTTC
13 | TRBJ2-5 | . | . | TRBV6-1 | CASSDLGEETQYF | TGTGCCAGCAGTGACCTAGGGGAAGAGACCCAGTACTTC
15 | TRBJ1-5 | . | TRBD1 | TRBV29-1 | CSVVEVRGRVRSQHF | TGCAGCGTTGTTGAGGTCAGGGGGCGCGTTAGGTCCCAGCATTTT
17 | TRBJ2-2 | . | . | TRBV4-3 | CASSQAGFGTLGGELFF | TGCGCCAGCAGCCAAGCGGGGTTTGGGACTCTCGGGGGGGAGCTGTTTTTT
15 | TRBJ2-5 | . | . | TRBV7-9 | CASSARDSGYETQYF | TGTGCCAGCAGTGCCCGGGACTCAGGGTATGAGACCCAGTACTTC
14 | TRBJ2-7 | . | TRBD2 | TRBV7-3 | CASSLSGSGYEQYF | TGTGCCAGCAGCTTGAGCGGGAGTGGCTACGAGCAGTACTTC
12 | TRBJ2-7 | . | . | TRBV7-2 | CASSLGLSGQYF | TGTGCCAGCAGCTTAGGACTATCCGGGCAGTACTTC
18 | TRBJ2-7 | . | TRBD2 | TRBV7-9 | CASSSNYGLAGTSYEQYF | TGTGCCAGCAGCTCGAATTACGGACTAGCGGGGACCTCCTACGAGCAGTACTTC
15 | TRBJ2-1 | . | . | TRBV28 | CASSLWGLDYNEQFF | TGTGCCAGCAGTTTATGGGGACTGGACTACAATGAGCAGTTCTTC
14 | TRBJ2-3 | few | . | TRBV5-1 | CASSLNQGTDTQYF | TGCGCCAGCAGCCTTAACCAGGGGACAGATACGCAGTATTTT
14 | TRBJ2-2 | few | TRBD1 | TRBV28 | CATTGTANTGELFF | TGTGCCACCACCGGGACAGCGAACACCGGGGAGCTGTTTTTT
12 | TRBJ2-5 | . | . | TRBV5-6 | CASSLSGETQYF | TGTGCCAGCAGCTTGTCGGGAGAGACCCAGTACTTC
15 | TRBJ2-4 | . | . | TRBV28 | CASSLRRGLRNIQYF | TGTGCCAGCAGTTTAAGGAGGGGCCTTCGGAACATTCAGTACTTC
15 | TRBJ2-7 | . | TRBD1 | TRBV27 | CASSDGTARSYEQYF | TGTGCCAGCAGTGACGGGACAGCGAGGTCCTACGAGCAGTACTTC
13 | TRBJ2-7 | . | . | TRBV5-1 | CASSKGDTYEQYF | TGCGCCAGCAGTAAAGGTGACACGTACGAGCAGTACTTC
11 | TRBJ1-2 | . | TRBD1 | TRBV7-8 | CASSLDRGYTF | TGTGCCAGCAGCCTGGACAGGGGCTACACCTTC
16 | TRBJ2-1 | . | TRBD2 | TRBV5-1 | CASSTGTSARYNEQFF | TGCGCCAGCAGCACAGGGACTAGCGCCCGCTACAATGAGCAGTTCTTC
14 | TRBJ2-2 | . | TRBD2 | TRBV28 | CASRKRERTGELFF | TGTGCCAGCAGGAAGCGGGAGAGGACCGGGGAGCTGTTTTTT
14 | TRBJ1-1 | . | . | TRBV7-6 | CASTLTFVNTEAFF | TGTGCCAGCACCCTTACTTTCGTGAACACTGAAGCTTTCTTT
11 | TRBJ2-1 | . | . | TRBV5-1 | CASGNDNEQFF | TGCGCCAGCGGCAATGACAATGAGCAGTTCTTC
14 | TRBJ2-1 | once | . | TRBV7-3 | CASSSPGIYNEQFF | TGTGCCAGCAGCTCTCCGGGGATCTACAATGAGCAGTTCTTC
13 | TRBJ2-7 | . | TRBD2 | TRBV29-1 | CSAATRLAPEQYF | TGCAGCGCCGCTACTAGACTAGCCCCGGAGCAGTACTTC